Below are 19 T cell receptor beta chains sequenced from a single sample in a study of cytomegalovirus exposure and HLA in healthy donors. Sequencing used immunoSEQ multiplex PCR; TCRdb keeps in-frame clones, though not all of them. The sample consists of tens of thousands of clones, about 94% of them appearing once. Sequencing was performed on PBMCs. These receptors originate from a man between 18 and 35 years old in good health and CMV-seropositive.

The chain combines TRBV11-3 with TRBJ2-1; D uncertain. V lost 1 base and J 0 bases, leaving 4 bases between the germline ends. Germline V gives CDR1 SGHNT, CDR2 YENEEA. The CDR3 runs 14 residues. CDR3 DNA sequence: TGTGCCAGCAGCTTAGGTAACTCCTACAATGAGCAGTTCTTC. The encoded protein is CASSLGNSYNEQFF.

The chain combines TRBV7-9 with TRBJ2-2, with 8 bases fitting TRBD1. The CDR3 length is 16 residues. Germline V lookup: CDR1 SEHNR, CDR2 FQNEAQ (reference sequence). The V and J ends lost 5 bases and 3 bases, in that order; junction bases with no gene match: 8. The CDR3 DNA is TGTGCCAGCAGCCCCCCGGACAGGGCCGACACCGGGGAGCTGTTTTTT. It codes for CASSPPDRADTGELFF.

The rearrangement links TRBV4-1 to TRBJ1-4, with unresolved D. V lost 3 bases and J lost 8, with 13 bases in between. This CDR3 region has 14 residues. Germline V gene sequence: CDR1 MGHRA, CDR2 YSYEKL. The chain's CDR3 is CASSHAGIFEKLFF. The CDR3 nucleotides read TGCGCCAGCAGCCACGCGGGGATCTTCGAAAAACTGTTTTTT.

The CDR3 protein is CASSLSETQYF. DNA of the CDR3: TGTGCCAGCAGCTTGAGCGAGACCCAGTACTTC. This chain joins TRBV5-6 and TRBJ2-5; no firm D call. V lost 1 base, J lost 5 bases, and 3 bases lay in between. The CDR3 sequence is 11 residues long. Germline V CDR1 and CDR2: SGHDT, YYEEEE.

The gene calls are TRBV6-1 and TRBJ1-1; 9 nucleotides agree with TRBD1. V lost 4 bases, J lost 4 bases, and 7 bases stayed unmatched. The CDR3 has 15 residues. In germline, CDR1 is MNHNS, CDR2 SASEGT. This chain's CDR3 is CASSAPRDRVTEAFF. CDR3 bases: TGTGCCAGCAGTGCGCCTAGGGACAGGGTCACTGAAGCTTTCTTT.

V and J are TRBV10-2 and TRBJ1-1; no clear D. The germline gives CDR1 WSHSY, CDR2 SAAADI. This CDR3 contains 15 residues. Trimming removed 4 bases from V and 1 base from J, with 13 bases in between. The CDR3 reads CASSANAPENTEAFF. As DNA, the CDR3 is TGCGCCAGCAGTGCCAATGCACCAGAGAACACTGAAGCTTTCTTT.

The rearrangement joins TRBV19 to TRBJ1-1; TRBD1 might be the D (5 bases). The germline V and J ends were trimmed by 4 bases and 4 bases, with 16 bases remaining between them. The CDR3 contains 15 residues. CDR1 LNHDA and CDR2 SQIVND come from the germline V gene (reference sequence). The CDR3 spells CASSTRTEGSTEAFF. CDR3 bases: TGTGCCAGTAGTACCCGGACGGAGGGGAGCACTGAAGCTTTCTTT.

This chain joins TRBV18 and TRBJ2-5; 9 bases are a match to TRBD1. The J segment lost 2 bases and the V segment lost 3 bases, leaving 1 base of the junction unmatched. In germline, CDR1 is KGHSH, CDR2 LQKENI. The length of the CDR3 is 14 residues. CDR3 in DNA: TGTGCCAGCTCACCCGGGACAGGGCAAGAGACCCAGTACTTC. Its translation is CASSPGTGQETQYF.

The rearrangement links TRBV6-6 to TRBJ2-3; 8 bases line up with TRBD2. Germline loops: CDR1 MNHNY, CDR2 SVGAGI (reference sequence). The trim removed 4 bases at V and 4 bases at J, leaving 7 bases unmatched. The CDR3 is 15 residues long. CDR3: CASSSTSGPADTQYF. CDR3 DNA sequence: TGTGCCAGCAGTTCCACTAGCGGTCCTGCAGATACGCAGTATTTT.

CDR3 protein: CASSLWSGASSRPQHF. DNA for the CDR3: TGTGCCAGCAGTTTATGGTCAGGGGCATCCTCACGGCCCCAGCATTTT. The rearrangement links TRBV28 to TRBJ1-5; maybe TRBD1 (6 bases). This CDR3 is built from 16 residues. V lost 0 bases and J lost 9, with 18 bases in between. Germline CDR1 MDHEN, CDR2 SYDVKM.

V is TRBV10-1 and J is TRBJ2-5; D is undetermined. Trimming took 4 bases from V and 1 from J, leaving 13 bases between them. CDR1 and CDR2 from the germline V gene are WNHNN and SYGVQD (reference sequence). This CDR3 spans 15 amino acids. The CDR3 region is CASSASSLGQETQYF. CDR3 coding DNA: TGCGCCAGCAGTGCTTCTAGTCTGGGCCAAGAGACCCAGTACTTC.

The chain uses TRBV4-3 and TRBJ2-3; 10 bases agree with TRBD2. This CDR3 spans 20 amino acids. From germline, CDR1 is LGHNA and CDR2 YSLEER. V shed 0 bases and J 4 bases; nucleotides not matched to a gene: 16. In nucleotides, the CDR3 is TGCGCCAGCAGCCAAGATCTTCGCAGCGGGAGGGCCTATCTAGCAGATACGCAGTATTTT. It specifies CASSQDLRSGRAYLADTQYF.

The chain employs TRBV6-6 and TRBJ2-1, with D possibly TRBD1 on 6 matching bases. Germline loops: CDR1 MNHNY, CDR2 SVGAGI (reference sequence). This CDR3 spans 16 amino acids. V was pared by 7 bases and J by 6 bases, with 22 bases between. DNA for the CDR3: TGTGCCAGCAACCCCTGGGAAACAGGGCTAGGCAATGAGCAGTTCTTC. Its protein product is CASNPWETGLGNEQFF.

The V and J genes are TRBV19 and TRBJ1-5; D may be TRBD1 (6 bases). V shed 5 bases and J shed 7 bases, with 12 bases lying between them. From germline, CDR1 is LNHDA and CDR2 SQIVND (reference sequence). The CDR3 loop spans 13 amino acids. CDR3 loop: CASSQTGEQPQHF. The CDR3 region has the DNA TGTGCCAGTAGTCAGACAGGCGAGCAGCCCCAGCATTTT.

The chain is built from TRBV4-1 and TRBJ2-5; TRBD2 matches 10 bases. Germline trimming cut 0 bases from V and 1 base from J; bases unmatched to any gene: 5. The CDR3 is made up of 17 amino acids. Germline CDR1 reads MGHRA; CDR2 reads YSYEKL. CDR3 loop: CASSQDSRTSGQETQYF. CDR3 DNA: TGCGCCAGCAGCCAAGACTCCCGGACTAGCGGCCAAGAGACCCAGTACTTC.

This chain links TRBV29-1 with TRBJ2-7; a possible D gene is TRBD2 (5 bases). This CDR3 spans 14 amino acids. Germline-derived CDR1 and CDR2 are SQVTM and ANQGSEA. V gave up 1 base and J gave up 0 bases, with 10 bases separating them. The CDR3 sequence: CSVEVSSTSYEQYF. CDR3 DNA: TGCAGCGTTGAAGTATCTAGCACCTCCTACGAGCAGTACTTC.

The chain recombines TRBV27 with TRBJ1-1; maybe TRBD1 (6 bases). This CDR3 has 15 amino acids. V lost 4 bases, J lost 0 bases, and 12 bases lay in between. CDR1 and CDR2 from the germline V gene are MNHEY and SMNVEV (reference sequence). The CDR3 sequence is CASSSRTDMNTEAFF. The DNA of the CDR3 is TGTGCCAGCAGTTCGCGGACAGACATGAACACTGAAGCTTTCTTT.

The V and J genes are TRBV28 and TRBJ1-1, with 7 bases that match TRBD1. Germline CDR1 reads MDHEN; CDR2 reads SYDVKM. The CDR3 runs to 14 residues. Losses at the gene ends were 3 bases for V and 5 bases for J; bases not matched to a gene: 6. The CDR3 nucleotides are TGTGCCAGCAGTTTTTTCTCAGGGGGTACTGAAGCTTTCTTT. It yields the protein CASSFFSGGTEAFF.

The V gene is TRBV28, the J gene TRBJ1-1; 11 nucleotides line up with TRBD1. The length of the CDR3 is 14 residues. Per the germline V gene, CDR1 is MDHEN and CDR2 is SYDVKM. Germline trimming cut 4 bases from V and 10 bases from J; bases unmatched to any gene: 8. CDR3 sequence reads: CASSSGTGGRRAFF. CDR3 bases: TGTGCCAGCAGTTCCGGGACAGGGGGTCGGAGAGCTTTCTTT. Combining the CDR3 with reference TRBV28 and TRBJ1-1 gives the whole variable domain DVKVTQSSRYLVKRTGEKVFLECVQDMDHENMFWYRQDPGLGLRLIYFSYDVKMKEKGDIPEGYSVSREKKERFSLILESASTNQTSMYLCASSSGTGGRRAFFGQGTRLTVV.